Listed below are T cell receptor beta chains from one sample, sequenced in a study of vaccination and CD4 T cells after COVID-19. Their antigens are not known. TCRdb used MiXCR to reprocess the PCR reads, holding one entry per CDR3 protein. The data show tens of thousands of distinct CDR3 sequences, 46% seen once. Sequenced material: CD4+ T cells from blood, cultured in vitro, taken about 7 months after SARS-CoV-2 vaccination. The receptors here all came from a human donor who had recovered from COVID-19. CDR3s include the opening cysteine and the closing phenylalanine or tryptophan. D genes are given only for firm matches. The size field is filled for only some rows; it gives once, few, many or a size class.

abundance | j_gene | d_gene | v_gene | CDR3aa | CDR3nt
- | TRBJ1-2 | - | TRBV15 | CATSLGRGGYTF | TGTGCCACCAGCCTTGGTAGGGGTGGCTACACCTTC
few | TRBJ1-2 | TRBD1 | TRBV20-1 | CSASGAGGNYGYTF | TGCAGTGCTAGTGGCGCAGGGGGGAACTATGGCTACACCTTC
- | TRBJ1-5 | - | TRBV28 | CASSPDRLEQPQHF | TGTGCCAGCAGTCCGGACAGACTAGAGCAGCCCCAGCATTTT
once | TRBJ2-5 | - | TRBV7-2 | CASSFGGGGETQYF | TGTGCCAGCAGCTTTGGGGGAGGTGGAGAGACCCAGTACTTC
- | TRBJ2-1 | - | TRBV19 | CASSPDGLRGNEQFF | TGTGCCAGTAGTCCGGACGGCCTTAGGGGCAATGAGCAGTTCTTC
- | TRBJ1-2 | TRBD1 | TRBV6-5 | CASSYSRTGTNYGYTF | TGTGCCAGCAGTTACTCGAGGACAGGGACAAACTATGGCTACACCTTC
- | TRBJ2-7 | TRBD2 | TRBV6-5 | CASSYSRPSGSSYEQYF | TGTGCCAGCAGTTACTCGCGTCCCAGCGGGAGCTCCTACGAGCAGTACTTC
- | TRBJ2-1 | TRBD2 | TRBV6-2/TRBV6-3 | CASRPSGRADEQFF | TGTGCCAGCAGACCAAGCGGGAGGGCCGATGAGCAGTTCTTC
- | TRBJ2-7 | - | TRBV7-8 | CASSLAPPTGARWYF | TGTGCCAGCAGCTTAGCGCCGCCGACAGGCGCAAGATGGTACTTC
few | TRBJ1-5 | - | TRBV7-2 | CASSIGGEGQPQHF | TGTGCCAGCAGTATAGGGGGTGAGGGGCAGCCCCAGCATTTT
- | TRBJ2-5 | - | TRBV18 | CASSLQETQYF | TGTGCCAGCTCACTTCAAGAGACCCAGTACTTC
few | TRBJ2-7 | - | TRBV20-1 | CSARDLYGREQYF | TGCAGTGCTAGAGATCTCTATGGGCGCGAGCAGTACTTC
- | TRBJ2-3 | - | TRBV6-1 | CAIGGLRQADTQYF | TGTGCCATAGGAGGGCTCCGGCAGGCAGATACGCAGTATTTT
few | TRBJ1-1 | - | TRBV20-1 | CSARQQNTEAFF | TGCAGTGCTAGGCAGCAGAACACTGAAGCTTTCTTT
- | TRBJ2-7 | - | TRBV6-1 | CAAEDSSSYEQYF | TGTGCCGCAGAAGACTCTTCCTCCTACGAGCAGTACTTC
few | TRBJ1-2 | - | TRBV11-3 | CASSLGRSFYGYTF | TGTGCCAGCAGCTTAGGTCGCAGCTTCTATGGCTACACCTTC
once | TRBJ1-2 | - | TRBV20-1 | CSATETTSYGYTF | TGCAGTGCTACGGAGACAACCAGCTATGGCTACACCTTC
- | TRBJ2-1 | - | TRBV6-9 | CAIRDVYTGSGDEQFF | TGTGCCATCAGGGACGTTTACACAGGGTCCGGCGATGAGCAGTTCTTC
medium-sized | TRBJ2-3 | - | TRBV6-5 | CASSSSTDTQYF | TGTGCCAGCAGTTCTAGCACAGATACGCAGTATTTT
- | TRBJ1-1 | TRBD1 | TRBV6-2/TRBV6-3 | CASSPRGHFEAFF | TGTGCCAGCAGTCCCAGGGGGCATTTTGAAGCTTTCTTT
- | TRBJ2-7 | TRBD2 | TRBV7-2 | CASSLEGTSGAYEQYF | TGTGCCAGCAGCTTAGAAGGGACTAGCGGGGCCTACGAGCAGTACTTC
- | TRBJ2-6 | - | TRBV6-6 | CASTLLPGRSGANVLTF | TGTGCCAGCACCCTCCTCCCAGGGAGATCTGGGGCCAACGTCCTGACTTTC
- | TRBJ1-5 | - | TRBV28 | CASMVSNQPQHF | TGTGCCAGCATGGTTAGCAATCAGCCCCAGCATTTT
- | TRBJ1-6 | TRBD1 | TRBV20-1 | CSARDSGQGGSPLHF | TGCAGTGCTAGAGATTCCGGACAGGGGGGATCACCCCTCCACTTT
- | TRBJ1-1 | - | TRBV7-9 | CASRRDRNTEAFF | TGTGCCAGCAGACGAGACAGAAACACTGAAGCTTTCTTT
- | TRBJ2-5 | - | TRBV20-1 | CSAKDVGREETQYF | TGCAGTGCTAAAGATGTCGGGCGGGAAGAGACCCAGTACTTC
- | TRBJ2-1 | TRBD1 | TRBV7-3 | CASSPDRGNYNEQFF | TGTGCCAGCAGCCCCGACAGGGGAAACTACAATGAGCAGTTCTTC
- | TRBJ2-1 | - | TRBV19 | CASSPQPGAVGEQFF | TGTGCCAGTAGTCCCCAGCCAGGGGCCGTGGGTGAGCAGTTCTTC
few | TRBJ2-5 | TRBD2 | TRBV27 | CASSQFASGQETQYF | TGTGCCAGCAGTCAGTTCGCTAGCGGCCAAGAGACCCAGTACTTC
- | TRBJ1-6 | - | TRBV7-6 | CASSLEGGTPDSPLHF | TGTGCCAGCAGCTTAGAGGGCGGAACCCCCGATTCACCCCTCCACTTT
few | TRBJ1-5 | - | TRBV6-1 | CASSPRALSNQPQHF | TGTGCCAGCAGTCCTCGGGCCCTGAGCAATCAGCCCCAGCATTTT
- | TRBJ2-1 | TRBD2 | TRBV20-1 | CSAVTSGGADNEQFF | TGCAGTGCAGTAACTAGCGGGGGGGCAGACAATGAGCAGTTCTTC
few | TRBJ2-5 | TRBD2 | TRBV7-8 | CASSSSGGRQETQYF | TGTGCCAGCAGCTCATCGGGAGGGCGTCAAGAGACCCAGTACTTC
few | TRBJ2-5 | - | TRBV7-2 | CASSLDPYGTQYF | TGTGCCAGCAGCCTGGACCCCTACGGGACCCAGTACTTC
- | TRBJ2-7 | TRBD2 | TRBV19 | CASSGGTSASYEQYF | TGTGCCAGTAGCGGTGGGACTAGCGCCTCCTACGAGCAGTACTTC
once | TRBJ2-5 | - | TRBV7-6 | CASRRSGRGTQYF | TGTGCCAGCCGCCGGTCGGGGCGAGGGACCCAGTACTTC
- | TRBJ2-3 | - | TRBV21-1 | CASSKASGARGDTQYF | TGTGCCAGCAGCAAAGCCAGCGGGGCCCGTGGAGATACGCAGTATTTT
few | TRBJ1-1 | - | TRBV7-2 | CASSSQGFGAFF | TGTGCCAGCAGCTCGCAGGGTTTTGGAGCTTTCTTT
- | TRBJ2-1 | - | TRBV20-1 | CSARLSQTGRNEQFF | TGCAGTGCTAGACTCTCACAGACAGGGAGGAATGAGCAGTTCTTC
- | TRBJ1-6 | - | TRBV28 | CASSPLYVGYNSPLHF | TGTGCCAGCAGCCCGCTTTACGTAGGGTATAATTCACCCCTCCACTTT
few | TRBJ2-7 | - | TRBV24-1 | CATSDSRGSSYEQYF | TGTGCCACCAGTGATTCCAGGGGAAGCTCCTACGAGCAGTACTTC
- | TRBJ1-3 | - | TRBV28 | CASSRSGNTIYF | TGTGCCAGCTCCCGCTCTGGAAACACCATATATTTT
large | TRBJ2-1 | TRBD2 | TRBV7-9 | CASSRSGIDEQFF | TGTGCCAGCAGCCGTAGCGGGATCGATGAGCAGTTCTTC
few | TRBJ2-3 | TRBD2 | TRBV20-1 | CSATTSGADTQYF | TGCAGTGCTACCACTAGCGGGGCAGATACGCAGTATTTT
once | TRBJ2-7 | TRBD1 | TRBV20-1 | CSVVGQSSYEQYF | TGCAGTGTCGTGGGACAGAGCTCCTACGAGCAGTACTTC
few | TRBJ2-7 | - | TRBV7-9 | CASSFRDSIEQYF | TGTGCCAGCAGCTTCCGGGACTCTATCGAGCAGTACTTC
few | TRBJ2-7 | - | TRBV27 | CASSLYEQYF | TGTGCCAGCAGCCTGTACGAGCAGTACTTC
- | TRBJ2-7 | - | TRBV20-1 | CSAIIPSRSYEQYF | TGCAGTGCTATCATCCCCAGCAGGTCCTACGAGCAGTACTTC
- | TRBJ1-1 | - | TRBV20-1 | CSGQHYRDTEAFF | TGCAGTGGACAGCACTACCGGGACACTGAAGCTTTCTTT
- | TRBJ2-7 | - | TRBV19 | CASSLAGTPNYEQYF | TGTGCCAGTTCACTTGCCGGGACACCCAACTACGAGCAGTACTTC
- | TRBJ1-1 | - | TRBV7-2 | CASSLGTAYMNTEAFF | TGTGCCAGCAGCTTAGGGACAGCCTACATGAACACTGAAGCTTTCTTT
- | TRBJ2-3 | - | TRBV7-3 | CASSSSMDSTDTQYF | TGTGCCAGCAGCTCCTCCATGGACAGCACAGATACGCAGTATTTT
- | TRBJ2-1 | TRBD2 | TRBV7-2 | CASSLVGGGAWNEQFF | TGTGCCAGCAGCTTAGTTGGCGGGGGGGCATGGAATGAGCAGTTCTTC
few | TRBJ1-1 | - | TRBV11-3 | CASSLVLTGAVNTEAFF | TGTGCCAGCAGCTTAGTACTCACGGGGGCAGTGAACACTGAAGCTTTCTTT
once | TRBJ2-7 | TRBD2 | TRBV6-7 | CASSRLADYPYEQYF | TGTGCCAGCAGTCGGCTAGCGGACTATCCCTACGAGCAGTACTTC
few | TRBJ2-5 | - | TRBV20-1 | CSARIAQQETQYF | TGCAGTGCTAGAATTGCTCAGCAAGAGACCCAGTACTTC
- | TRBJ2-4 | - | TRBV6-1 | CASSERSWNTKNIQYF | TGTGCCAGCAGTGAACGGTCATGGAACACCAAAAACATTCAGTACTTC
- | TRBJ1-2 | TRBD1 | TRBV6-5 | CASSYSSGGDYGYTF | TGTGCCAGCAGTTACTCGTCAGGGGGAGACTATGGCTACACCTTC
- | TRBJ2-5 | - | TRBV7-8 | CASSLLAWETQYF | TGTGCCAGCAGCTTACTCGCCTGGGAGACCCAGTACTTC